This TCR beta chain came from a study of blood T cell repertoires in COVID-19. Turning to the study itself: Acute and convalescent COVID-19 specimens originated in the United States, Italy and Spain. Sources were T cells, B-cell-depleted T cells, or PBMCs; the material itself was cDNA or gDNA.

Per the original data handling: Using reference gene primer amplification, nucleated cell counts were estimated. Clones were read by immunoSEQ multiplex PCR, and TCRdb kept only the in-frame ones, dropping some. V, J and clone size are those of that table, while D and trimming were read from the DNA. Found here are 200,000 or so clones, around nine tenths of them singletons; the top ten hold around 1.9%. V lost 3 bases to trimming and J lost 5 bases; unmatched junction nucleotides: 7. There are 14 residues in the CDR3. Germline CDR1 reads GTSNPN; CDR2 reads SVGIG (reference sequence). The receptor was derived from a man between 65 and 85 years old with active or convalescent COVID-19. The sequencing sample was made of peripheral blood. This chain links TRBV30 with TRBJ1-2, with TRBD1 matching 9 bases. The CDR3 loop is CAWRRQGGGYGYTF. In DNA form, the CDR3 reads TGTGCCTGGAGGAGACAGGGGGGTGGGTATGGCTACACCTTC.